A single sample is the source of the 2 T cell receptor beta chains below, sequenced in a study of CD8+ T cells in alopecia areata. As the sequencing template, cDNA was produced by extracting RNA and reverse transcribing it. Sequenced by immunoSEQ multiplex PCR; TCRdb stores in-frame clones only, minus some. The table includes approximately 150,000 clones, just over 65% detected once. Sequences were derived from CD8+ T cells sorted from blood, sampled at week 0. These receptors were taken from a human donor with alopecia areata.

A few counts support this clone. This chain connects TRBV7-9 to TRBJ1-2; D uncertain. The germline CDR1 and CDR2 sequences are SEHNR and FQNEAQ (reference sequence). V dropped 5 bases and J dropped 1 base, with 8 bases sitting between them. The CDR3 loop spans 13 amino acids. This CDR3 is CASSEERNYGYTF. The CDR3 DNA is TGTGCCAGCAGCGAGGAGCGTAACTATGGCTACACCTTC. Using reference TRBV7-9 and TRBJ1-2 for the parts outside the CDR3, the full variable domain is DTGVSQNPRHKITKRGQNVTFRCDPISEHNRLYWYRQTLGQGPEFLTYFQNEAQLEKSRLLSDRFSAERPKGSFSTLEIQRTEQGDSAMYLCASSEERNYGYTFGSGTRLTVV.

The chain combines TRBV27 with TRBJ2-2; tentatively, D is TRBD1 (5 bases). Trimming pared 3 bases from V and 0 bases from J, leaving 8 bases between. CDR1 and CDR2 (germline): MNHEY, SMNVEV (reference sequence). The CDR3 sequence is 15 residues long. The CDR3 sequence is CASSFHRTNTGELFF. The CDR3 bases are TGTGCCAGCAGTTTTCACAGGACGAACACCGGGGAGCTGTTTTTT.